There are many counts of the clone carrying this T cell receptor beta chain. Its antigen is unknown. TCRdb reprocessed the 5' RACE reads with MiXCR, giving one entry per CDR3 protein. The sample has under 20,000 distinct CDR3 sequences, about 2.6% seen once. Trimming took 0 bases from V and 5 from J; bases not matched to a gene: 8. Germline CDR1 MNHEY, CDR2 SVGAGI. There are 16 residues in the CDR3. This entry belongs to a study of neurological immune-mediated disorders. Study-level findings and limits: No expanded-clone CDR3 amino acid sequence recurred across subjects, suggesting private TCR-beta repertoires. HTLV-1-associated myelopathy showed the most TCR clonal expansion; multiple sclerosis the least, below healthy controls.

What was sequenced was PBMCs. The source is a woman in her late teens or twenties with multiple sclerosis. The chain employs TRBV6-5 and TRBJ1-2; 8 bases line up with TRBD1. Here the CDR3 reads CASSYSLDRALYGYTF. In nucleotides, the CDR3 is TGTGCCAGCAGTTACTCCTTGGACAGGGCGCTTTATGGCTACACCTTC.